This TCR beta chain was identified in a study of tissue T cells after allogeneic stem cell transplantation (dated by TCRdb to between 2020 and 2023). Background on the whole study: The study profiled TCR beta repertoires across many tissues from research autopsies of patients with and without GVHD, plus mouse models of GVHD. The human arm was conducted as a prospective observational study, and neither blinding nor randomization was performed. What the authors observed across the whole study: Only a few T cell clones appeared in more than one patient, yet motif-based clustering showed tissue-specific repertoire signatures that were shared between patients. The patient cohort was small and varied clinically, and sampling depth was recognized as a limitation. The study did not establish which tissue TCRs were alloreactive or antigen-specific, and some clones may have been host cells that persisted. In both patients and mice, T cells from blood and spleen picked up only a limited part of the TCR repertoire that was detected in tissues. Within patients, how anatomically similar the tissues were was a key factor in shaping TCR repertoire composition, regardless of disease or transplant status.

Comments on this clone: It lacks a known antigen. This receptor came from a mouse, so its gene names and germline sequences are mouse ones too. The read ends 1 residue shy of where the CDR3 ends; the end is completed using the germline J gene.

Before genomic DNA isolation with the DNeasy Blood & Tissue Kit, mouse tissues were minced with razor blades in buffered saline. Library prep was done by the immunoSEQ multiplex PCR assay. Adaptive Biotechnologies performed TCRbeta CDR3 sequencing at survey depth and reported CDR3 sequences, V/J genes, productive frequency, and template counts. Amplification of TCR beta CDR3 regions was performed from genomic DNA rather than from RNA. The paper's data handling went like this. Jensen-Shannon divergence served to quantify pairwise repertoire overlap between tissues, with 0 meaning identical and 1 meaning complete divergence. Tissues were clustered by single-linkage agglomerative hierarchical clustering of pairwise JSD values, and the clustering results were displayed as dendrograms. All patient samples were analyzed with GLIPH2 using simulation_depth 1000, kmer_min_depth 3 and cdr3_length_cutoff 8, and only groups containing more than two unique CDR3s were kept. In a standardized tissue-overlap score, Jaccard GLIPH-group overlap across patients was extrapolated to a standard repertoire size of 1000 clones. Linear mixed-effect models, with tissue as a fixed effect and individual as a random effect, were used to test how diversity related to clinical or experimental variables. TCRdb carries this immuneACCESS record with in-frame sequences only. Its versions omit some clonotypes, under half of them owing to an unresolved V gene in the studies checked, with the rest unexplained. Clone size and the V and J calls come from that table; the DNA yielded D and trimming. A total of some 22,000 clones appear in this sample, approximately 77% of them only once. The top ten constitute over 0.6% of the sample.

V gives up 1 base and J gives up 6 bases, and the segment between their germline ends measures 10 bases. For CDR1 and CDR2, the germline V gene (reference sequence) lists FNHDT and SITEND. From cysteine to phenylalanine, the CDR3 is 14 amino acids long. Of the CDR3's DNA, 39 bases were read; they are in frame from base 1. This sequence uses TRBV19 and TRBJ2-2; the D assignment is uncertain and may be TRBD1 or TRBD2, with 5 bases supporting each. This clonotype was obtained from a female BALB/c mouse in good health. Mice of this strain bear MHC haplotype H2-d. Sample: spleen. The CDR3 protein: CASSIRGSAGQLYF. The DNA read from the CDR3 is TGTGCCAGCAGTATACGGGGGAGCGCCGGGCAGCTCTAC. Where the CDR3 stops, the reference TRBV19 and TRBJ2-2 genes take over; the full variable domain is GGIITQTPKFLIGQEGQKLTLKCQQNFNHDTMYWYRQDSGKGLRLIYYSITENDLQKGDLSEGYDASREKKSSFSLTVTSAQKNEMAVFLCASSIRGSAGQLYFGEGSKLTVL.